The T cell receptor beta chain under discussion was sequenced for a study of T cell responses to AZD1222 COVID-19 vaccine. V gave up 5 bases and J gave up 7 bases; unmatched junction bases: 11. This CDR3 is 16 amino acids long. From germline, CDR1 is SGHVS and CDR2 FNYEAQ. Study observations and caveats: Clonal diversity was possibly underestimated, and white British individuals and females predominated among donors. None of the repertoires were sampled until the peak T cell response had passed. Nearly half of spike-specific TCRs reportedly go after variant regions that carry no mutations. Spike-specific TCR breadth and depth both grew after two AZD1222 doses.

The repertoire was sequenced with immunoSEQ multiplex PCR; TCRdb's copy has only in-frame clones and lacks some. Of over 150,000 clones in the sample, 88% were seen once. Turning to this clone: Its matching antigen is unknown.

The input for sequencing was peripheral blood, taken on day 0 of AZD1222 vaccination. V gene TRBV7-6 combines with J gene TRBJ2-2; the match to TRBD2 covers 9 bases. The TCR comes from an adult in good health. The CDR3 protein is CASSPQAGGPGGELFF. In DNA, the CDR3 is TGTGCCAGCAGCCCCCAGGCGGGAGGGCCAGGCGGGGAGCTGTTTTTT.